The next 10 T cell receptor beta chains were all read from a single sample in a study of T cell repertoires in cytomegalovirus infection. From the reads, TCRdb called clonotypes with MiXCR, one entry per CDR3 protein. The sample shows about 480,000 distinct CDR3 sequences, 30% to 40% of them seen only once. For these receptors, no antigen is known. Here the sequenced sample was cultured PBMCs, taken from culture after CMV antigen stimulation. The receptor source for this set is a human donor in good health (CMV status not recorded). Some clones in this sample may be carry-over from other donors' samples.

The J gene is TRBJ1-1, the V gene TRBV5-1; 8 bases map to TRBD1. This CDR3 region has 15 residues. The V and J ends lost 1 base and 6 bases, in that order; junction bases with no gene match: 8. Looked up from germline, CDR1 is SGHRS and CDR2 is YFSETQ. The CDR3 DNA sequence: TGCGCCAGCAGCTTGAGGTGGGACAGGAGCTCTGAAGCTTTCTTT. It is translated as CASSLRWDRSSEAFF. The full variable domain, in which reference TRBV5-1 and TRBJ1-1 provide the parts outside the CDR3, is KAGVTQTPRYLIKTRGQQVTLSCSPISGHRSVSWYQQTPGQGLQFLFEYFSETQRNKGNFPGRFSGRQFSNSRSEMNVSTLELGDSALYLCASSLRWDRSSEAFFGQGTRLTVV.

This chain connects TRBV4-1 to TRBJ2-2; D is possibly TRBD1 (6 bases). V lost 6 bases and J 3 bases, leaving 14 bases between the germline ends. From germline, CDR1 is MGHRA and CDR2 YSYEKL. CDR3 length equals 15 residues. The DNA of the CDR3 is TGCGCCAGCAGTCAGGGGAGCATTGACACCGGGGAGCTGTTTTTT. Its translation is CASSQGSIDTGELFF.

The chain recombines TRBV5-1 with TRBJ2-3, with 8 bases aligning to TRBD2. V lost 6 bases, J lost 5 bases, and 17 bases stayed unmatched. From germline, CDR1 is SGHRS and CDR2 YFSETQ. There are 17 residues in the CDR3. This CDR3 is CASTQFSVAGRRDTQYF. The CDR3 bases are TGCGCCAGCACCCAGTTTTCTGTAGCGGGAAGGAGAGATACGCAGTATTTT.

The chain couples TRBV5-1 to TRBJ2-1; D is unclear. Germline-derived CDR1 and CDR2 are SGHRS and YFSETQ. The CDR3 is 15 amino acids. V lost 0 bases and J lost 6, with 13 bases in between. CDR3 nucleotide sequence: TGCGCCAGCAGCTTGGACAACCCTATCTTCAATGAGCAGTTCTTC. Translating gives CASSLDNPIFNEQFF.

This clonotype appeared a few times. The chain is built from TRBV12-3 or TRBV12-4 and TRBJ2-1, with 13 positions matching TRBD2. V was pared by 6 bases and J by 5 bases, with 1 base of the junction left unmatched. The length of the CDR3 is 14 residues. CDR3 DNA sequence: TGTGCCAGCAGAACTAGCGGGAGGGACAATGAGCAGTTCTTC. It is translated as CASRTSGRDNEQFF.

A few counts support this clonotype. The rearrangement uses TRBV29-1 and TRBJ2-1; 12 bases are a match to TRBD1. V shed 3 bases, J shed 8 bases, and the junction held 11 bases outside the gene matches. This CDR3 has 16 residues. Germline-derived CDR1 and CDR2 are SQVTM and ANQGSEA. The CDR3 nucleotides read TGCAGCGTTGATGCCTCCCGGGACAGGGGGCTTGATGAGCAGTTCTTC. This codes for CSVDASRDRGLDEQFF.

The V call is TRBV6-5, the J call TRBJ2-1; 12 bases are a match to TRBD2. The CDR3 is 16 residues long. With 6 bases clipped from V and 7 bases from J, the junction kept 10 bases outside the gene matches. The germline V gene has CDR1 MNHEY and CDR2 SVGAGI. In DNA, the CDR3 is TGTGCCAGCAGCCGGGGCGGACTAGCGGGACTTAATGAGCAGTTCTTC. Its protein product is CASSRGGLAGLNEQFF.

This clonotype was observed many times. CDR3 residues: CASSLARADTQYF. For the CDR3, the DNA is TGTGCCAGCAGCTTAGCGCGGGCAGATACGCAGTATTTT. V usage is TRBV7-2 and J usage is TRBJ2-3; tentative D call: TRBD2 (5 bases). Trimming shortened V by 0 bases and J by 4 bases, and 5 bases separated the two germline ends. In germline, CDR1 is SGHTA, CDR2 FQGNSA. This CDR3 is 13 amino acids long.

Only a few counts were recorded for this clonotype. CDR3 bases: TGTGCCAGCAGCTTAGCGTCGGGGCCCTCTGGAAACACCATATATTTT. Its translation: CASSLASGPSGNTIYF. The chain couples TRBV7-9 to TRBJ1-3; D might be TRBD1 (5 bases). Trimming cost V 0 bases and J 0 bases, with 9 bases left between them. CDR3 length equals 16 residues. The germline V gene encodes CDR1 SEHNR and CDR2 FQNEAQ (reference sequence). Full variable domain (rest looked up from reference TRBV7-9 and TRBJ1-3): DTGVSQNPRHKITKRGQNVTFRCDPISEHNRLYWYRQTLGQGPEFLTYFQNEAQLEKSRLLSDRFSAERPKGSFSTLEIQRTEQGDSAMYLCASSLASGPSGNTIYFGEGSWLTVV.

The chain combines TRBV6-2 or TRBV6-3 with TRBJ2-1, with D possibly matching TRBD2 (6 bases). V was cut by 6 bases and J by 8 bases, with 14 bases left in between. This CDR3 contains 13 residues. Per the germline V gene, CDR1 is MNHEY and CDR2 is SVGEGT. CDR3 in amino acids: CASSAERVHEQFF. The CDR3 DNA is TGTGCCAGCAGCGCGGAGCGGGTTCATGAGCAGTTCTTC.